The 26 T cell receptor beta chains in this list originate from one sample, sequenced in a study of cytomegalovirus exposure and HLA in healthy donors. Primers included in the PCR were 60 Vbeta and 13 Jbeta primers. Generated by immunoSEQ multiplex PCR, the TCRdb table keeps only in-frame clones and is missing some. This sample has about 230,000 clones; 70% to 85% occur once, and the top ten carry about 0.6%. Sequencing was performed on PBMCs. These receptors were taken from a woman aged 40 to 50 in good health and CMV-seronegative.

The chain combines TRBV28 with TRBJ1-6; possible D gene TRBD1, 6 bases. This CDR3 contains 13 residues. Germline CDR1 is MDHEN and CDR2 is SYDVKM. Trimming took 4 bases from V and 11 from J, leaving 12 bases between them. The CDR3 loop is CASSSPQGAPLHF. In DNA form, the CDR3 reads TGTGCCAGCAGTTCGCCACAGGGTGCACCCCTCCACTTT.

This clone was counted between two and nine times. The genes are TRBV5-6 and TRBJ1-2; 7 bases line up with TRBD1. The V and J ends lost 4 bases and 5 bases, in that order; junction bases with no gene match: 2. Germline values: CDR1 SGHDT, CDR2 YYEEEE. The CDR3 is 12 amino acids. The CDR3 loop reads CASSEGAYGYTF. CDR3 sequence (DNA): TGTGCCAGCAGCGAGGGGGCATATGGCTACACCTTC.

In DNA, the CDR3 is TGTGCCTGGAGTCCCGGGACAGTGCAGCCCCAGCATTTT. It specifies CAWSPGTVQPQHF. The rearrangement uses TRBV30 and TRBJ1-5; 7 positions match TRBD1. Trimming cost V 2 bases and J 7 bases; bases outside gene matches: 5. The CDR3 has 13 residues. Germline V gives CDR1 GTSNPN, CDR2 SVGIG (reference sequence).

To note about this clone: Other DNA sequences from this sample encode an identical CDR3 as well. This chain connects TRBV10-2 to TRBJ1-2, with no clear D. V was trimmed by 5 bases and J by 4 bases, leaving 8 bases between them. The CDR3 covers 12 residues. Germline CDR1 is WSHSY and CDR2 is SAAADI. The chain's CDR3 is CASSLDSYGYTF. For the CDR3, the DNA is TGCGCCAGCAGTCTAGATAGCTATGGCTACACCTTC.

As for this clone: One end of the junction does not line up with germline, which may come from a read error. CDR3 nucleotides: TGTGCCACCAGCGCCAGACAGCACTATGGCTACGCCTTC. The encoded protein is CATSARQHYGYAF. The chain couples TRBV15 to TRBJ1-2, with D perhaps TRBD1 (5 bases). Germline assignment: CDR1 LNHNV and CDR2 YYDKDF (reference sequence). This CDR3 has 13 residues.

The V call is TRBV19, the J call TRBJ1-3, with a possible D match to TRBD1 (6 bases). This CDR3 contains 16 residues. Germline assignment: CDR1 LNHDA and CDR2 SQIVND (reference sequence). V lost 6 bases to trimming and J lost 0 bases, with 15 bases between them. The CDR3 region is CASSPLGQTSGNTIYF. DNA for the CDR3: TGTGCCAGTAGCCCACTTGGACAGACCTCTGGAAACACCATATATTTT.

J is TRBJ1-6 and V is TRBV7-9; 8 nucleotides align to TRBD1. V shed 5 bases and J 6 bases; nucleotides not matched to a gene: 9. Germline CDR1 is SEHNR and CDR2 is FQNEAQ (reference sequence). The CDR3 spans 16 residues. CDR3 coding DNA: TGTGCCAGCAGCATATGGACAGGGCCTTTTAATTCACCCCTCCACTTT. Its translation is CASSIWTGPFNSPLHF.

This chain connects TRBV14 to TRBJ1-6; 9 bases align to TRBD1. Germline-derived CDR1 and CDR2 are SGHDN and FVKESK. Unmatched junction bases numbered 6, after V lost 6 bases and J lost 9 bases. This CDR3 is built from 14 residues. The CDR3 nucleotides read TGTGCCAGCAGAACAGGGGGCTCTGGTTCACCCCTCCACTTT. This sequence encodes CASRTGGSGSPLHF.

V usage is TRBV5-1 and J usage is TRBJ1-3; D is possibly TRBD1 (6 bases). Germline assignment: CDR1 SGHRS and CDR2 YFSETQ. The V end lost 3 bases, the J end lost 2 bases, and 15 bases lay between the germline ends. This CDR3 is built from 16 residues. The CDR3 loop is CASSWGPTGTGNTIYF. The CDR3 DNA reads TGCGCCAGCAGCTGGGGTCCTACAGGGACTGGAAACACCATATATTTT.

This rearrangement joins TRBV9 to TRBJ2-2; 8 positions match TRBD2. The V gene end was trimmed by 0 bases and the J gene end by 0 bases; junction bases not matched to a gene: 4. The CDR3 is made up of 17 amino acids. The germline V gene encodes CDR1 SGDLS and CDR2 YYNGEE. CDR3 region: CASSVVAGRANTGELFF. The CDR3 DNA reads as TGTGCCAGCAGCGTAGTAGCGGGGAGAGCGAACACCGGGGAGCTGTTTTTT.

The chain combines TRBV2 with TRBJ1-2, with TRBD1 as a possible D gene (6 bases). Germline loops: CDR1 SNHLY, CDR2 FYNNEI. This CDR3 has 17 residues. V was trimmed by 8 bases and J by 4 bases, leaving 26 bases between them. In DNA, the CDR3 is TGTGCCAGCGGGATTGGGGACATCTCTTTAGGGCTCTATGGCTACACCTTC. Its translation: CASGIGDISLGLYGYTF.

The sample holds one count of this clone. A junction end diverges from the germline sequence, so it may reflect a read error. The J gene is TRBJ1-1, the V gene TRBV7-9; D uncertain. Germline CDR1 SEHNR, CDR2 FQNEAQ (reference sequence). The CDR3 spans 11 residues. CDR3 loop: CSSSPSEEAFF. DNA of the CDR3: TGTTCCAGCAGCCCGAGTGAGGAAGCTTTCTTT.

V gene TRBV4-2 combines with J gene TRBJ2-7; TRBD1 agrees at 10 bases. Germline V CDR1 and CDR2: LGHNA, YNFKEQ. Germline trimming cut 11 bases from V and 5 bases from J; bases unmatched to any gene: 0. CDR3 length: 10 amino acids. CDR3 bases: TGTGCCGACAGGGGGCACGAGCAGTACTTC. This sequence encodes CADRGHEQYF.

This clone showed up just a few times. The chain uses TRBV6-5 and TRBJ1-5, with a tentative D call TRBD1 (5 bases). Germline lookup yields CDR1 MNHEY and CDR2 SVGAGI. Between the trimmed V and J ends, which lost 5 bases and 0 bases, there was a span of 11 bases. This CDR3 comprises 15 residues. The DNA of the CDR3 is TGTGCCAGCAGTCCCCGGGGGACTAGCAATCAGCCCCAGCATTTT. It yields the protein CASSPRGTSNQPQHF.

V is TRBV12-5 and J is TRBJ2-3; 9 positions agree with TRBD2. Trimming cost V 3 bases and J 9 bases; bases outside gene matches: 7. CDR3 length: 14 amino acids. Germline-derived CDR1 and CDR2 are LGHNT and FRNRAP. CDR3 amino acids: CASGLSGGPPTQYF. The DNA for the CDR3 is TGTGCTAGTGGTTTAAGCGGGGGGCCCCCGACGCAGTATTTT.

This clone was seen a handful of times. This chain's CDR3 is CASSYRQGLDQPQHF. The DNA for the CDR3 is TGTGCCAGCAGTTACCGACAGGGACTGGACCAGCCCCAGCATTTT. The rearrangement uses TRBV6-6 and TRBJ1-5, with 7 bases fitting TRBD1. Germline CDR1 MNHNY, CDR2 SVGAGI (reference sequence). This CDR3 comprises 15 residues. After removal of 2 bases from V and 7 bases from J, the junction contained 8 bases not matched to a gene.

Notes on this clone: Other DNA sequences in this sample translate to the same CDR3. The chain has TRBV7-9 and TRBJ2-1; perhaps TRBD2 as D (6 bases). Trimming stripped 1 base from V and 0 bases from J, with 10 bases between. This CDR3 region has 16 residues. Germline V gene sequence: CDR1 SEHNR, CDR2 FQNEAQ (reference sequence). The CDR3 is CASSLGAGSSYNEQFF. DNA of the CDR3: TGTGCCAGCAGCTTAGGTGCGGGGAGCTCCTACAATGAGCAGTTCTTC.

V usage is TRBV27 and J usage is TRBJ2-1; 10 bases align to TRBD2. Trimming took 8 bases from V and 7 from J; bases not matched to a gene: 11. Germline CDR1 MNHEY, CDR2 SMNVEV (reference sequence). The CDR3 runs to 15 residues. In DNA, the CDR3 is TGTGCCAGCCACCAGCGGGGGGGCGGGAGGAATGAGCAGTTCTTC. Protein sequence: CASHQRGGGRNEQFF.

Here the CDR3 DNA reads TGTGCCAGCAGTGGCTACAGGGGTGACACCGGGGAGCTGTTTTTT. Its protein is CASSGYRGDTGELFF. The rearrangement joins TRBV6-1 to TRBJ2-2; 7 bases are shared with TRBD1. The CDR3 length is 15 residues. CDR1 MNHNS and CDR2 SASEGT come from the germline V gene. V lost 4 bases to trimming and J lost 3 bases; unmatched junction nucleotides: 5.

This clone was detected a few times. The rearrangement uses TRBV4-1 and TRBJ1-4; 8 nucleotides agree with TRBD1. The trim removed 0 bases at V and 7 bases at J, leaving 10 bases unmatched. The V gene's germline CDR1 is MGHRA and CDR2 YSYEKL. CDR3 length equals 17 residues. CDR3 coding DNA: TGCGCCAGCAGCCAAGACCCAGGAGGCAGGGGGCGTGAAAAACTGTTTTTT. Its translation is CASSQDPGGRGREKLFF.

In nucleotides, the CDR3 is TGTGCCAGCAGCTTGGCAGGGGATGGGCAGCCCCAGCATTTT. Amino acid sequence: CASSLAGDGQPQHF. The genes are TRBV7-9 and TRBJ1-5; tentatively, D is TRBD1 (6 bases). The germline V gene has CDR1 SEHNR and CDR2 FQNEAQ (reference sequence). Trimming pared 3 bases from V and 7 bases from J, leaving 13 bases between. The CDR3 runs 14 residues.

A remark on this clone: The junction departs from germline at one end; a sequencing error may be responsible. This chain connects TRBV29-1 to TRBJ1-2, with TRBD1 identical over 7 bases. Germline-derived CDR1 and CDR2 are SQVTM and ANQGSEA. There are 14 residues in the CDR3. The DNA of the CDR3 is TGCAGCGTTGATTTATGGGACAGAGTCTATGGCTACCCCTTC. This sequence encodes CSVDLWDRVYGYPF.

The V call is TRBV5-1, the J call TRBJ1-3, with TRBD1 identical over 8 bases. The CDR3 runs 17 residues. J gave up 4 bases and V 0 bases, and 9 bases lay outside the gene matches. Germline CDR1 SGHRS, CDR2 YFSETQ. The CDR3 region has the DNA TGCGCCAGCAGCTTGGAGGTTCAGGGGGCGGAAGGAAACACCATATATTTT. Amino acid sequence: CASSLEVQGAEGNTIYF. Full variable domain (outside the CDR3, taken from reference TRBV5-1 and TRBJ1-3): KAGVTQTPRYLIKTRGQQVTLSCSPISGHRSVSWYQQTPGQGLQFLFEYFSETQRNKGNFPGRFSGRQFSNSRSEMNVSTLELGDSALYLCASSLEVQGAEGNTIYFGEGSWLTVV.

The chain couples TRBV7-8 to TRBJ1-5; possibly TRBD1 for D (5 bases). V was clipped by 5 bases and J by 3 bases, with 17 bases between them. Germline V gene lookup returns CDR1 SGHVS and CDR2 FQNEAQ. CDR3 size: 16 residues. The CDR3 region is CASSGGGWASNQPQHF. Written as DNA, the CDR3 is TGTGCCAGCAGCGGGGGGGGGTGGGCTTCCAATCAGCCCCAGCATTTT.

The CDR3 spells CASSPGQLRSYNEQFF. The CDR3 DNA sequence: TGTGCCAGTAGTCCAGGACAGCTCCGCTCCTACAATGAGCAGTTCTTC. The chain recombines TRBV19 with TRBJ2-1; D may be TRBD1 (6 bases). Germline CDR1 is LNHDA and CDR2 is SQIVND (reference sequence). This CDR3 is built from 16 residues. V was clipped by 5 bases and J by 0 bases, with 14 bases between them.

CDR3 region: CASRFEYNQPQHF. The CDR3 nucleotides read TGTGCCAGCCGATTTGAGTACAATCAGCCCCAGCATTTT. V and J are TRBV6-1 and TRBJ1-5; D not resolved. The V end was cut by 8 bases, the J end by 3 bases, with 11 bases between. The CDR3 is 13 residues long. CDR1 is MNHNS and CDR2 is SASEGT in the germline V gene.